The 16 T cell receptor beta chains presented below share a single source sample, sequenced in a study of T cells expressing NK-cell markers. TCRdb reprocessed the 5' RACE reads and stores each CDR3 protein as one record, lacking DNA. Here the sample table reports 200,000 to 300,000 distinct CDR3 sequences. The sequencing sample was made of blood T cells: a sorted CD56 or NKG2C T cell subset, CD4+ or CD8+ T cells, or bulk PBMC T cells (not recorded which). These receptors all stem from a woman between 18 and 70 years old in good health.

The chain employs TRBV5-1 and TRBJ2-1; TCRdb lists TRBD2, though no DNA is available to test this call. The CDR3 sequence is 14 residues long. Germline CDR1 reads SGHRS; CDR2 reads YFSETQ. This CDR3 reads CASSVGLGSNEQFF.

The CDR3 region is CASSARTSGNYNEQFF. The chain combines TRBV5-1 with TRBJ2-1; TCRdb picks TRBD2, but there is no DNA to check that call. Germline CDR1 is SGHRS and CDR2 is YFSETQ. The CDR3 consists of 16 residues. The full variable domain, rest sourced from reference TRBV5-1 and TRBJ2-1, is KAGVTQTPRYLIKTRGQQVTLSCSPISGHRSVSWYQQTPGQGLQFLFEYFSETQRNKGNFPGRFSGRQFSNSRSEMNVSTLELGDSALYLCASSARTSGNYNEQFFGPGTRLTVL.

CDR3: CASSLTSAGEGADTQYF. The chain carries TRBV7-6 and TRBJ2-3; TCRdb's D call of TRBD2 is untestable without DNA. Germline assignment: CDR1 SGHVS and CDR2 FNYEAQ. This CDR3 is 17 amino acids long.

The rearrangement uses TRBV7-9 and TRBJ2-2; TCRdb's assignment of TRBD1 cannot be checked, as there is no DNA. Germline V gene sequence: CDR1 SEHNR, CDR2 FQNEAQ (reference sequence). The length of the CDR3 is 15 residues. The CDR3 sequence is CASTIRDRGAGELFF.

J is TRBJ1-5 and V is TRBV10-3. Germline V lookup: CDR1 ENHRY, CDR2 SYGVKD. This CDR3 contains 12 residues. The CDR3 sequence is CAISENNQPQHF.

The V call is TRBV19, the J call TRBJ1-5. CDR1 and CDR2 (germline): LNHDA, SQIVND (reference sequence). This CDR3 has 12 amino acids. Here the CDR3 reads CASSIVDQPQHF.

The chain joins TRBV5-1 to TRBJ1-2. The CDR3 totals 14 residues. Germline lookup yields CDR1 SGHRS and CDR2 YFSETQ. The CDR3 sequence is CASSLDSVDYGYTF.

The J gene is TRBJ2-1, the V gene TRBV11-1; lacking DNA, the TRBD1 call made by TCRdb goes unchecked. The germline gives CDR1 SGHAT, CDR2 FQDESV (reference sequence). This CDR3 region has 12 residues. This chain's CDR3 is CASSSLGRGQFF.

The rearrangement links TRBV6-2 or TRBV6-3 to TRBJ1-1; there is no DNA to check the TCRdb D call of TRBD1. This CDR3 has 15 amino acids. Germline V gene sequence: CDR1 MNHEY, CDR2 SVGEGT. This CDR3 reads CASSQRRGLNTEAFF.

This sequence joins TRBV5-1 and TRBJ1-5. CDR1 is SGHRS and CDR2 is YFSETQ in the germline V gene. CDR3 length: 16 residues. CDR3: CASSLDGLFGNQPQHF.

V gene TRBV20-1 combines with J gene TRBJ1-1. This CDR3 contains 13 residues. Germline CDR1 and CDR2: DFQATT and SNEGSKA (reference sequence). The CDR3 sequence is CSARDSTVHEAFF.

The gene calls are TRBV29-1 and TRBJ2-7; TCRdb's D gene call, TRBD1, goes unchecked for lack of DNA. CDR1 is SQVTM, CDR2 ANQGSEA, per germline. The CDR3 is made up of 12 amino acids. The CDR3 here is CSVVGTAYEQYF.

The chain combines TRBV20-1 with TRBJ1-6. The V gene's germline CDR1 is DFQATT and CDR2 SNEGSKA (reference sequence). CDR3 length: 11 residues. This CDR3 reads CSAGMNSPLHF.

The V gene is TRBV25-1, the J gene TRBJ1-2; lacking DNA, the TRBD1 call made by TCRdb goes unchecked. The CDR3 consists of 12 residues. Germline loops: CDR1 MGHDK, CDR2 SYGVNS. CDR3 residues: CASAGQYYGYTF.

The J gene is TRBJ2-7, the V gene TRBV6-1. Germline values: CDR1 MNHNS, CDR2 SASEGT. The CDR3 is 13 amino acids. The CDR3 sequence: CASSEAPVYEQYF.

The J gene is TRBJ2-3, the V gene TRBV19. The CDR3 has 13 amino acids. Germline V lookup: CDR1 LNHDA, CDR2 SQIVND (reference sequence). CDR3 sequence: CASSTYITDTQYF.